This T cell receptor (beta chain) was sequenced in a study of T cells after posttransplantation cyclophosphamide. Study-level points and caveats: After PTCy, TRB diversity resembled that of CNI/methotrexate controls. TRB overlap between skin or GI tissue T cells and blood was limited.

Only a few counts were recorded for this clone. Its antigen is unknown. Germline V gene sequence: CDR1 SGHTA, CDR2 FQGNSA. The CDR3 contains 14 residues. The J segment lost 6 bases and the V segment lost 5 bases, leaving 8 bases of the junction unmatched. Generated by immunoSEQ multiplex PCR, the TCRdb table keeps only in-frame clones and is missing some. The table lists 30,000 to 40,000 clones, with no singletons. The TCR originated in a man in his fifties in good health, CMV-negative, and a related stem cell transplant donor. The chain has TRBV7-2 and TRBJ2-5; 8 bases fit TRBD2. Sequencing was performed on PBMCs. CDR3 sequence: CASSDGGALKTQYF. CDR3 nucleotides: TGTGCCAGCAGCGACGGGGGGGCCCTGAAGACCCAGTACTTC.